One and the same sample provided the 28 T cell receptor beta chains below, sequenced in a study of shared clonotypes between healthy human individuals. TCRdb's table, derived via immunoSEQ multiplex PCR, lists solely in-frame clones and lacks some. The sample includes more than 1,200,000 clones, around 98.5% of them seen just once. The specimen was naive CD4+ T cells sorted from blood. Subset defined: CD45RA+ positively selected. The receptors shown here come from a man younger than 40 in good health.

This sequence joins TRBV9 and TRBJ2-7, with TRBD1 matching 8 bases. CDR1 is SGDLS, CDR2 YYNGEE, per germline. Trimming cost V 3 bases and J 3 bases; bases outside gene matches: 5. The CDR3 has 14 amino acids. The CDR3 bases are TGTGCCAGCAGCGCCCGGGACAGGAGCTACGAGCAGTACTTC. This sequence encodes CASSARDRSYEQYF. Full variable domain (outside the CDR3, taken from reference TRBV9 and TRBJ2-7): DSGVTQTPKHLITATGQRVTLRCSPRSGDLSVYWYQQSLDQGLQFLIQYYNGEERAKGNILERFSAQQFPDLHSELNLSSLELGDSALYFCASSARDRSYEQYFGPGTRLTVT.

This sequence joins TRBV29-1 and TRBJ2-7; D is ambiguous. V shed 4 bases and J shed 5 bases, with 9 bases lying between them. The CDR3 consists of 11 residues. Germline lookup yields CDR1 SQVTM and CDR2 ANQGSEA. The chain's CDR3 is CSVGLPNEQYF. CDR3 nucleotide sequence: TGCAGCGTTGGTTTGCCCAACGAGCAGTACTTC.

The V and J genes are TRBV5-1 and TRBJ2-1; D may match TRBD1 or TRBD2 (5 bases each). Trimming stripped 0 bases from V and 5 bases from J, with 12 bases between. The CDR3 loop spans 15 amino acids. From germline, CDR1 is SGHRS and CDR2 YFSETQ. CDR3 region: CASSLGLRGDNEQFF. The CDR3 bases are TGCGCCAGCAGCTTGGGTCTCCGAGGGGACAATGAGCAGTTCTTC.

This clone has just one count. V and J are TRBV2 and TRBJ2-7; 9 bases agree with TRBD1. The CDR3 has 16 residues. V lost 6 bases and J lost 3; bases outside the gene matches: 12. Germline assignment: CDR1 SNHLY and CDR2 FYNNEI. CDR3 in DNA: TGTGCCAGCAGAGTCCGTTCCGGGACAGGGAGCTACGAGCAGTACTTC. Its translation is CASRVRSGTGSYEQYF. The whole variable domain, remainder taken from reference TRBV2 and TRBJ2-7, is EPEVTQTPSHQVTQMGQEVILRCVPISNHLYFYWYRQILGQKVEFLVSFYNNEISEKSEIFDDQFSVERPDGSNFTLKIRSTKLEDSAMYFCASRVRSGTGSYEQYFGPGTRLTVT.

This chain connects TRBV10-2 to TRBJ1-2; tentatively, D is TRBD1 (5 bases). Trimming took 6 bases from V and 2 from J, leaving 22 bases between them. Per germline, CDR1 WSHSY and CDR2 SAAADI. The CDR3 length is 17 residues. The CDR3 protein is CASSPNTGRLQNYGYTF. CDR3 nucleotides: TGCGCCAGCAGCCCCAATACGGGACGCCTCCAGAACTATGGCTACACCTTC.

This clone was observed once. The V gene is TRBV19, the J gene TRBJ2-6; TRBD2 matches 10 bases. V dropped 7 bases and J dropped 0; count of bases not matched to a gene: 12. The CDR3 is made up of 19 amino acids. Per the germline V gene, CDR1 is LNHDA and CDR2 is SQIVND (reference sequence). This chain's CDR3 is CASTPSGREIDSGANVLTF. CDR3 nucleotides: TGTGCCAGTACCCCAAGCGGGAGGGAAATAGACTCTGGGGCCAACGTCCTGACTTTC.

To note about this clone: The same CDR3 also results from other DNA sequences found in this sample. The chain is built from TRBV5-1 and TRBJ2-1, with 11 bases matching TRBD2. With V trimmed by 4 bases and J by 3 bases, 3 bases remained unmatched. Germline assignment: CDR1 SGHRS and CDR2 YFSETQ. This CDR3 contains 15 residues. CDR3: CASSPGTSGYNEQFF. In DNA form, the CDR3 reads TGCGCCAGCAGCCCAGGGACTAGCGGCTACAATGAGCAGTTCTTC.

The rearrangement links TRBV18 to TRBJ2-7; 10 positions agree with TRBD1. Germline CDR1 is KGHSH and CDR2 is LQKENI. The CDR3 covers 17 residues. V shed 3 bases and J 2 bases; nucleotides not matched to a gene: 10. The CDR3 protein is CASSPPPRGTGAYEQYF. CDR3 coding DNA: TGTGCCAGCTCACCCCCCCCCAGGGGGACAGGGGCCTACGAGCAGTACTTC.

V gene TRBV28 combines with J gene TRBJ2-2; possible D gene TRBD2, 6 bases. The CDR3 covers 14 residues. Germline CDR1 reads MDHEN; CDR2 reads SYDVKM. The ends were cut back, 6 bases at V and 3 bases at J, with 11 bases in the middle. CDR3 sequence reads: CASRTRFDTGELFF. The CDR3, as DNA: TGTGCCAGCAGGACTAGATTCGACACCGGGGAGCTGTTTTTT.

This sequence joins TRBV29-1 and TRBJ2-1; no clear D. Germline CDR1 SQVTM, CDR2 ANQGSEA. Trimming pared 2 bases from V and 0 bases from J, leaving 14 bases between. This CDR3 is built from 16 residues. The CDR3 nucleotides are TGCAGCGTTGAATGGGTCATACCCCCCTCCTACAATGAGCAGTTCTTC. Translating it yields CSVEWVIPPSYNEQFF.

The CDR3 DNA reads TGTGCCAGCAGCCGACAGGGAGAAAACTATGGCTACACCTTC. This gives the protein CASSRQGENYGYTF. The rearrangement links TRBV5-5 to TRBJ1-2; 7 bases match TRBD1. The CDR3 length is 14 residues. The V gene end was trimmed by 4 bases and the J gene end by 2 bases; junction bases not matched to a gene: 5. Per germline, CDR1 SGHKS and CDR2 YYEKEE (reference sequence). Together with reference TRBV5-5 and TRBJ1-2, the CDR3 gives the full variable domain: DAGVTQSPTHLIKTRGQQVTLRCSPISGHKSVSWYQQVLGQGPQFIFQYYEKEERGRGNFPDRFSARQFPNYSSELNVNALLLGDSALYLCASSRQGENYGYTFGSGTRLTVV.

The chain joins TRBV30 to TRBJ1-5; D is undetermined. The CDR3 has 13 amino acids. In germline, CDR1 is GTSNPN, CDR2 SVGIG (reference sequence). The V and J ends lost 4 bases and 1 base respectively, with 8 bases between them. The CDR3 loop reads CAWNYASNQPQHF. The CDR3 coding sequence is TGTGCCTGGAACTACGCCAGCAATCAGCCCCAGCATTTT.

The V and J genes are TRBV5-1 and TRBJ1-2, with 7 bases identical to TRBD1. This CDR3 has 15 amino acids. V shed 0 bases, J shed 4 bases, and the junction held 6 bases outside the gene matches. The germline V gene encodes CDR1 SGHRS and CDR2 YFSETQ. The CDR3 region has the DNA TGCGCCAGCAGCTTGGTTCAGGGGGATAGCTATGGCTACACCTTC. It encodes CASSLVQGDSYGYTF.

This chain uses TRBV5-6 with TRBJ2-5; 8 positions agree with TRBD1. V shed 3 bases, J shed 3 bases, and the junction held 1 base outside the gene matches. Germline V gene sequence: CDR1 SGHDT, CDR2 YYEEEE. This CDR3 region has 13 residues. The CDR3 loop reads CASSSDREETQYF. Written as DNA, the CDR3 is TGTGCCAGCAGCTCGGACAGGGAAGAGACCCAGTACTTC.

The J gene is TRBJ2-7, the V gene TRBV4-2, with 13 bases matching TRBD2. This CDR3 region has 17 residues. V trimming: 1 base; J trimming: 5 bases; junction bases outside the gene matches: 8. Germline loops: CDR1 LGHNA, CDR2 YNFKEQ. CDR3 sequence: CASSQGRTSGSGNEQYF. The CDR3 DNA sequence: TGTGCCAGCAGCCAAGGTCGGACTAGCGGGAGTGGGAACGAGCAGTACTTC.

The V gene is TRBV10-3, the J gene TRBJ1-1, with D perhaps TRBD1 (6 bases). Germline assignment: CDR1 ENHRY and CDR2 SYGVKD. The V gene lost 6 bases and the J gene lost 1 base, with 21 bases spanning the gap. The CDR3 is 17 amino acids. Written as DNA, the CDR3 is TGTGCCATCAGGGAACCATTACAGGGACCGGAGAACACTGAAGCTTTCTTT. This translates into CAIREPLQGPENTEAFF.

This chain links TRBV7-6 with TRBJ2-3; 10 bases line up with TRBD2. The CDR3 loop spans 17 amino acids. V shed 3 bases and J 2 bases; nucleotides not matched to a gene: 8. CDR1 is SGHVS, CDR2 FNYEAQ, per germline. CDR3 nucleotide sequence: TGTGCCAGCAGCTTGGGCGGGACTAGCGTACCCACAGATACGCAGTATTTT. Encoded protein: CASSLGGTSVPTDTQYF. Full variable domain (rest looked up from reference TRBV7-6 and TRBJ2-3): GAGVSQSPRYKVTKRGQDVALRCDPISGHVSLYWYRQALGQGPEFLTYFNYEAQQDKSGLPNDRFSAERPEGSISTLTIQRTEQRDSAMYRCASSLGGTSVPTDTQYFGPGTRLTVL.

The chain is built from TRBV7-8 and TRBJ1-4; a possible D gene is TRBD1 (5 bases). Germline CDR1 reads SGHVS; CDR2 reads FQNEAQ. V was pared by 1 base and J by 8 bases, with 11 bases between. The CDR3 totals 14 residues. CDR3 residues: CASSLEAGREKLFF. CDR3 coding DNA: TGTGCCAGCAGCTTAGAGGCAGGGCGAGAAAAACTGTTTTTT.

The genes are TRBV9 and TRBJ2-1; 8 bases match TRBD1. CDR3 length: 17 amino acids. The V segment lost 1 base and the J segment 4 bases; nucleotides outside the gene matches: 10. Germline V gives CDR1 SGDLS, CDR2 YYNGEE. The CDR3 is CASSVYGDRRGYNEQFF. The CDR3 bases are TGTGCCAGCAGCGTATACGGGGACAGGAGAGGTTACAATGAGCAGTTCTTC.

V and J are TRBV5-1 and TRBJ2-3, with D possibly being TRBD2 (6 bases). The germline gives CDR1 SGHRS, CDR2 YFSETQ. V dropped 1 base and J dropped 3 bases, with 12 bases sitting between them. There are 15 residues in the CDR3. The CDR3 loop reads CASSLRGMGTDTQYF. The DNA for the CDR3 is TGCGCCAGCAGCTTGCGCGGGATGGGAACAGATACGCAGTATTTT.

The chain employs TRBV10-3 and TRBJ2-5, with D hard to call. This CDR3 has 15 amino acids. Per the germline V gene, CDR1 is ENHRY and CDR2 is SYGVKD. Trimming cost V 3 bases and J 1 base, with 12 bases left between them. The CDR3 nucleotides are TGTGCCATCAGTGACCCTCTACGGACCCAAGAGACCCAGTACTTC. Protein product: CAISDPLRTQETQYF.

On this clone itself: In the same sample, other DNA sequences code for this CDR3. The chain links TRBV5-1 to TRBJ2-1, with no clear D. CDR1 and CDR2 from the germline V gene are SGHRS and YFSETQ. Between the trimmed V and J ends, which lost 0 bases and 8 bases, there was a span of 3 bases. CDR3 length equals 11 residues. CDR3 residues: CASSLVDEQFF. CDR3 sequence (DNA): TGCGCCAGCAGCTTGGTGGATGAGCAGTTCTTC. The variable domain in full, with the rest retrieved from reference TRBV5-1 and TRBJ2-1, is KAGVTQTPRYLIKTRGQQVTLSCSPISGHRSVSWYQQTPGQGLQFLFEYFSETQRNKGNFPGRFSGRQFSNSRSEMNVSTLELGDSALYLCASSLVDEQFFGPGTRLTVL.

As to this clone: The identical CDR3 is also encoded by other nucleotide sequences in the sample. J is TRBJ2-3 and V is TRBV18; D is ambiguous. The CDR3 consists of 13 residues. Germline V gives CDR1 KGHSH, CDR2 LQKENI. V was cut by 2 bases and J by 5 bases, with 8 bases left in between. The CDR3 loop is CASSPGTGDTQYF. The CDR3 nucleotides are TGTGCCAGCTCACCAGGAACCGGAGATACGCAGTATTTT.

This clone has a single count. This chain joins TRBV28 and TRBJ2-5; 7 bases fit TRBD2. The CDR3 is made up of 14 amino acids. The germline CDR1 and CDR2 sequences are MDHEN and SYDVKM. Losses at the gene ends were 7 bases for V and 11 bases for J; bases not matched to a gene: 16. In DNA form, the CDR3 reads TGTGCCAGCATTTCTGAGGGCAGGGACTACCGGCAGTACTTC. Its translation is CASISEGRDYRQYF. Based on the CDR3 plus reference TRBV28 and TRBJ2-5, the full variable domain is DVKVTQSSRYLVKRTGEKVFLECVQDMDHENMFWYRQDPGLGLRLIYFSYDVKMKEKGDIPEGYSVSREKKERFSLILESASTNQTSMYLCASISEGRDYRQYFGPGTRLLVL.

This clone is a singleton in its sample. The V gene is TRBV18, the J gene TRBJ2-7; D not certain. With 0 bases removed from V and 2 bases from J, the gap between germline ends came to 8 bases. Germline V gene data show CDR1 as KGHSH and CDR2 as LQKENI. The CDR3 has 14 amino acids. The CDR3 nucleotides are TGTGCCAGCTCACCACCTTATGGAGCCTACGAGCAGTACTTC. This encodes CASSPPYGAYEQYF.

The chain has TRBV15 and TRBJ2-2; D may be TRBD1 (5 bases). Germline loops: CDR1 LNHNV, CDR2 YYDKDF (reference sequence). Trimming took 8 bases from V and 1 from J, leaving 14 bases between them. This CDR3 region has 15 residues. The CDR3 spells CATHQLGQNTGELFF. As DNA, the CDR3 is TGTGCCACCCATCAACTCGGACAGAACACCGGGGAGCTGTTTTTT.

This chain joins TRBV5-6 and TRBJ2-5, with D maybe TRBD1 (6 bases). The germline gives CDR1 SGHDT, CDR2 YYEEEE. This CDR3 spans 16 amino acids. Between the trimmed V and J ends, which lost 4 bases and 5 bases, there was a span of 21 bases. CDR3 nucleotides: TGTGCCAGCAGCGGGGACCGCGGTTGGGGGCGGGAGACCCAGTACTTC. It yields the protein CASSGDRGWGRETQYF.

V usage is TRBV28 and J usage is TRBJ1-5; no clear D. Germline CDR1 MDHEN, CDR2 SYDVKM. With 9 bases removed from V and 4 bases from J, the gap between germline ends came to 13 bases. The length of the CDR3 is 13 residues. The CDR3 sequence: CASRRVDNQPQHF. The CDR3 coding sequence is TGTGCCAGTCGAAGAGTGGATAATCAGCCCCAGCATTTT.